The next 11 T cell receptor beta chains were all read from a single sample in a study of low-dose radiotherapy and immunotherapy resistance in tumors. With TRAV- and TRBV-specific primers, first-strand cDNA was made, covering the alpha and beta chains. Using a constant-region primer together with a V-primer adapter, TCRs were subjected to around 22 PCR cycles of amplification. TCRdb ran MiXCR on the reads and lists one entry per CDR3 protein. This sample has around 17,000 distinct CDR3 sequences, with 70% found just once. These receptors came from a human donor with advanced metastatic prostate, ovarian, gallbladder or colorectal cancer (not recorded which). This table probably holds off-target reads from a library built for another chain.

V gene TRBV9 combines with J gene TRBJ2-3, with TRBD1 identical over 8 bases. Germline assignment: CDR1 SGDLS and CDR2 YYNGEE. V shed 3 bases, J shed 0 bases, and the junction held 6 bases outside the gene matches. The CDR3 loop spans 16 amino acids. CDR3 residues: CASSAPQGASTDTQYF. DNA for the CDR3: TGTGCCAGCAGCGCACCCCAGGGGGCCAGCACAGATACGCAGTATTTT.

This chain connects TRBV20-1 to TRBJ2-1; 10 bases fit TRBD2. J gave up 6 bases and V 1 base, and 9 bases lay outside the gene matches. Germline V gives CDR1 DFQATT, CDR2 SNEGSKA (reference sequence). This CDR3 is 16 amino acids long. The chain's CDR3 is CSARVAGTSASNEQFF. As DNA, the CDR3 is TGCAGTGCTAGAGTCGCGGGGACTAGCGCGAGCAATGAGCAGTTCTTC.

The chain recombines TRBV20-1 with TRBJ2-5, with D perhaps given as TRBD1 or TRBD2 (6 bases each). Trimming left V 3 bases short and J 2 bases short, with 13 bases between. Germline V CDR1 and CDR2: DFQATT, SNEGSKA (reference sequence). This CDR3 spans 14 amino acids. The CDR3 DNA is TGCAGTGCTAGTAAGGGGGGAGCTCAAGAGACCCAGTACTTC. Translated, it gives CSASKGGAQETQYF.

CDR3 nucleotide sequence: TGCAGCACACTGACATCGACTGAAGCTTTCTTT. Its translation: CSTLTSTEAFF. V gene TRBV29-1 combines with J gene TRBJ1-1; D gene unclear. CDR3 length: 11 residues. The V gene's germline CDR1 is SQVTM and CDR2 ANQGSEA. V lost 8 bases and J lost 5, with 12 bases in between.

The chain joins TRBV18 to TRBJ2-3, with D unresolved. The CDR3 is 13 residues long. The germline V gene encodes CDR1 KGHSH and CDR2 LQKENI. With 2 bases removed from V and 4 bases from J, the gap between germline ends came to 7 bases. CDR3 sequence (DNA): TGTGCCAGCTCACCAAATGCGGCAGATACGCAGTATTTT. This encodes CASSPNAADTQYF.

J is TRBJ2-7 and V is TRBV19; D call uncertain. This CDR3 comprises 13 residues. With 5 bases removed from V and 2 bases from J, the gap between germline ends came to 10 bases. The V gene's germline CDR1 is LNHDA and CDR2 SQIVND (reference sequence). The CDR3 DNA follows: TGTGCCAGTAGTCGGACGGTAACCTACGAGCAGTACTTC. Amino acid sequence: CASSRTVTYEQYF.

This chain joins TRBV5-1 and TRBJ1-5; D is possibly TRBD1 (5 bases). This CDR3 region has 15 residues. Trimming left V 1 base short and J 5 bases short, with 13 bases between. Germline V gives CDR1 SGHRS, CDR2 YFSETQ. The CDR3 is CASSLLGAHDQPQHF. The CDR3 nucleotides read TGCGCCAGCAGCTTGCTAGGGGCCCACGATCAGCCCCAGCATTTT.

The chain has TRBV28 and TRBJ2-7, with TRBD1 identical over 8 bases. From germline, CDR1 is MDHEN and CDR2 SYDVKM. With V trimmed by 2 bases and J by 5 bases, 8 bases remained unmatched. The CDR3 runs to 15 residues. The DNA of the CDR3 is TGTGCCAGCAGTTTACACTGGACAGGGAACAACGAGCAGTACTTC. Its protein product is CASSLHWTGNNEQYF.

The sample holds a few counts of this clonotype. This chain uses TRBV29-1 with TRBJ2-7, with 10 bases lining up with TRBD1. The length of the CDR3 is 13 residues. Germline CDR1 reads SQVTM; CDR2 reads ANQGSEA. The V and J ends lost 3 bases and 9 bases, in that order; junction bases with no gene match: 8. The CDR3 sequence is CSVDGGQGKRQYF. CDR3 sequence (DNA): TGCAGCGTTGATGGGGGACAGGGGAAGCGGCAGTACTTC.

The V call is TRBV6-2 or TRBV6-3, the J call TRBJ2-1; 8 bases fit TRBD1. The CDR3 has 16 amino acids. Trimming took 4 bases from V and 5 from J; bases not matched to a gene: 10. CDR1 and CDR2 (germline): MNHEY, SVGEGT. CDR3 protein: CASSSYSGQGDNEQFF. The CDR3 coding sequence is TGTGCCAGCAGTTCCTATAGTGGACAGGGAGACAATGAGCAGTTCTTC.

The V call is TRBV11-2, the J call TRBJ2-7, with D tentatively TRBD1 (5 bases). The V and J ends lost 5 bases and 0 bases respectively, with 17 bases between them. Germline V gives CDR1 SGHAT, CDR2 FQNNGV. The CDR3 totals 16 residues. The CDR3 DNA reads as TGTGCCAGCAGCCCTATTGGCCGACAGAGCTCCTACGAGCAGTACTTC. Translated, it gives CASSPIGRQSSYEQYF.